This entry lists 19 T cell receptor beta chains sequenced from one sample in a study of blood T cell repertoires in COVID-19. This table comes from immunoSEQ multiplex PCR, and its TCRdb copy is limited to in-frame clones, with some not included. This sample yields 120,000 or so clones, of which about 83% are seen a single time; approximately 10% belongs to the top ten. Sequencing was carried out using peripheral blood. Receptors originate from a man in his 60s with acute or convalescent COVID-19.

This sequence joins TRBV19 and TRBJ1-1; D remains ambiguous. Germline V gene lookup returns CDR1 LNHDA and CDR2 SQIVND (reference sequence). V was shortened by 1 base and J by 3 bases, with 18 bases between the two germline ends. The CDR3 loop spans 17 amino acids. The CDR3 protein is CASSIGSGRTTDTEAFF. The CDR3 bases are TGTGCCAGTAGTATAGGGTCGGGCAGGACTACGGACACTGAAGCTTTCTTT.

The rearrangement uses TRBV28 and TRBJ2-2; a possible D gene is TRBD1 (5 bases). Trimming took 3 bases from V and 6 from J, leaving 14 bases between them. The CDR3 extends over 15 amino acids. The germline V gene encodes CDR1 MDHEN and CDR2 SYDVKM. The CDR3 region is CASSLGPPGAGELFF. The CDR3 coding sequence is TGTGCCAGCAGTTTGGGGCCCCCCGGCGCCGGGGAGCTGTTTTTT.

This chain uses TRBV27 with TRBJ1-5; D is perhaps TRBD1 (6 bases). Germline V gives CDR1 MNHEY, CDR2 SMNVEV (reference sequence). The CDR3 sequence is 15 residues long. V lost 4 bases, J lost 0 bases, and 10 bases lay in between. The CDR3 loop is CASSSQGLSNQPQHF. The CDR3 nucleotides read TGTGCCAGCAGTTCACAGGGCCTTAGCAATCAGCCCCAGCATTTT.

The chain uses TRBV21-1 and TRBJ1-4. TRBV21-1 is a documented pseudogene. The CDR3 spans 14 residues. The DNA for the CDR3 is TGTGCCAGCAGCAAAGCGCGGAACTCCGAAAAACTGTTTTTT. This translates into CASSKARNSEKLFF.

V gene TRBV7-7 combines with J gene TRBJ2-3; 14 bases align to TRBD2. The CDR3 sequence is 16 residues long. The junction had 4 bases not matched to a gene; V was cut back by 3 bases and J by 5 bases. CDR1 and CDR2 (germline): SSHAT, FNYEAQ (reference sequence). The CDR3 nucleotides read TGTGCCAGCAGCTTGGGACTAGCGGGAGCCAGAGATACGCAGTATTTT. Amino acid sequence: CASSLGLAGARDTQYF.

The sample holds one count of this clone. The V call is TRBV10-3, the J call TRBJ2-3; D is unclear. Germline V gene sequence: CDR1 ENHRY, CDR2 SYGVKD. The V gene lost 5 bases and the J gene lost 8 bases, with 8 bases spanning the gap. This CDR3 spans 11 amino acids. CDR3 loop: CAISILGTQYF. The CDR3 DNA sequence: TGTGCCATCAGTATTCTAGGTACGCAGTATTTT.

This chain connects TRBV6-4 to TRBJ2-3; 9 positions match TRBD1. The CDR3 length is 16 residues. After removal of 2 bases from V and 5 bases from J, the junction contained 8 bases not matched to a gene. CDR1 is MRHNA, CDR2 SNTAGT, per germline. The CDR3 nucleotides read TGTGCCAGCAGTGACGGGGCGACAGGGGGAGGAGATACGCAGTATTTT. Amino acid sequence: CASSDGATGGGDTQYF.

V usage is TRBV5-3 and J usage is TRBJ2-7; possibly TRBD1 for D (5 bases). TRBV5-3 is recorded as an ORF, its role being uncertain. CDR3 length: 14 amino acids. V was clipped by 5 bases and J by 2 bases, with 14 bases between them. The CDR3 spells CARRSARQTYEQYF. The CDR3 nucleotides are TGTGCCAGAAGGTCTGCTCGACAGACCTACGAGCAGTACTTC.

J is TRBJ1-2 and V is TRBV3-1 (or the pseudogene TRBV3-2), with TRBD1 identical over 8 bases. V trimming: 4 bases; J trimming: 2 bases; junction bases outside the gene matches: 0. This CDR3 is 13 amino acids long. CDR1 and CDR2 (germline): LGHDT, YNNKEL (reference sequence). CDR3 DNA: TGTGCCAGCAGCCGGACAGGGAACTATGGCTACACCTTC. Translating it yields CASSRTGNYGYTF.

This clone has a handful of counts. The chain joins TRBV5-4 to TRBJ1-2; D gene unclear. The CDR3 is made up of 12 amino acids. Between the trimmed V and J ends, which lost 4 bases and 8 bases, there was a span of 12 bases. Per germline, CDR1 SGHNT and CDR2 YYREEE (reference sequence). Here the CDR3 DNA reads TGTGCCAGCAGCGGACTGGCTCGCGGCTACACCTTC. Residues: CASSGLARGYTF.

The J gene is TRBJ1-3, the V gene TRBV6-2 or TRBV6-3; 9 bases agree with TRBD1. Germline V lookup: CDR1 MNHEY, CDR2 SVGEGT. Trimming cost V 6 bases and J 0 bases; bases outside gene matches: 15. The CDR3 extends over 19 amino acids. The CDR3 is CASSPIRTGDGGSGNTIYF. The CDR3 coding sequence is TGTGCCAGCAGCCCTATCCGGACAGGGGACGGAGGCTCTGGAAACACCATATATTTT.

CDR3 sequence: CASSLFGAENTEAFF. The DNA for the CDR3 is TGCGCCAGCAGCTTGTTTGGGGCGGAGAACACTGAAGCTTTCTTT. The chain uses TRBV5-1 and TRBJ1-1, with D tentatively TRBD1 (5 bases). This CDR3 has 15 amino acids. The germline CDR1 and CDR2 sequences are SGHRS and YFSETQ. Trimming pared 1 base from V and 1 base from J, leaving 11 bases between.

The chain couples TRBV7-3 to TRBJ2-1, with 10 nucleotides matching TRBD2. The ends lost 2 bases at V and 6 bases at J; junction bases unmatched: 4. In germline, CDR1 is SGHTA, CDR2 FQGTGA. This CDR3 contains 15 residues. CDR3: CASSLGTSVGNEQFF. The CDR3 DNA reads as TGTGCCAGCAGCTTAGGGACTAGCGTCGGCAATGAGCAGTTCTTC.

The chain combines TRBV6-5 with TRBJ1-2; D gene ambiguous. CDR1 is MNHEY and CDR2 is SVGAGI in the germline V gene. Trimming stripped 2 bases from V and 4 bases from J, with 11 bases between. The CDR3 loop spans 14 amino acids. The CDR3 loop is CASSYNEGRYGYTF. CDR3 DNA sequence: TGTGCCAGCAGTTACAACGAGGGCCGCTATGGCTACACCTTC.

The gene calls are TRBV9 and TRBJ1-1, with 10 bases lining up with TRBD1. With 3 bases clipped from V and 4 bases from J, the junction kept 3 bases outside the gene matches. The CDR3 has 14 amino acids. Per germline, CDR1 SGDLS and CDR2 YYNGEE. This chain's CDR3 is CASSETGGGTEAFF. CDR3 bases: TGTGCCAGCAGCGAGACAGGGGGCGGCACTGAAGCTTTCTTT.

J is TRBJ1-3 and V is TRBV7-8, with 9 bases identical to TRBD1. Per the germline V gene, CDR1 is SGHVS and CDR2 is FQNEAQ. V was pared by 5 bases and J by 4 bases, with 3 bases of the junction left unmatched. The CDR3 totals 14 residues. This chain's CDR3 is CASSPTGGGNTIYF. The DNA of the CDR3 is TGTGCCAGCAGCCCGACAGGGGGGGGAAACACCATATATTTT.

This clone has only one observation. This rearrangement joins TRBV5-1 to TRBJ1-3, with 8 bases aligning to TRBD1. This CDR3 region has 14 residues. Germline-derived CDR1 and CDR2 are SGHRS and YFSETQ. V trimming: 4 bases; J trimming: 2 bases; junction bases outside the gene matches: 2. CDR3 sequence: CASSPDRAGNTIYF. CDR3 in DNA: TGCGCCAGCAGCCCGGACAGGGCTGGAAACACCATATATTTT.

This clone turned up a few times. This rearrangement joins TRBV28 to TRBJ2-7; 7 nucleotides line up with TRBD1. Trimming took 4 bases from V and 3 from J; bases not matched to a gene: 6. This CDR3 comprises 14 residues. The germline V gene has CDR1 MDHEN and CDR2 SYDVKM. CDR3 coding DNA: TGTGCCAGCAGTTCCCGGGACAGAGTCTACGAGCAGTACTTC. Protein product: CASSSRDRVYEQYF.

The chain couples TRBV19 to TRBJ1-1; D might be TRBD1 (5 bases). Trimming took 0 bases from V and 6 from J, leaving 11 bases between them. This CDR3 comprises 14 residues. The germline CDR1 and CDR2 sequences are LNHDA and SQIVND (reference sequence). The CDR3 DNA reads TGTGCCAGTAGTATAGAAGGGAGGGGCTCTGAAGCTTTCTTT. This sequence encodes CASSIEGRGSEAFF.